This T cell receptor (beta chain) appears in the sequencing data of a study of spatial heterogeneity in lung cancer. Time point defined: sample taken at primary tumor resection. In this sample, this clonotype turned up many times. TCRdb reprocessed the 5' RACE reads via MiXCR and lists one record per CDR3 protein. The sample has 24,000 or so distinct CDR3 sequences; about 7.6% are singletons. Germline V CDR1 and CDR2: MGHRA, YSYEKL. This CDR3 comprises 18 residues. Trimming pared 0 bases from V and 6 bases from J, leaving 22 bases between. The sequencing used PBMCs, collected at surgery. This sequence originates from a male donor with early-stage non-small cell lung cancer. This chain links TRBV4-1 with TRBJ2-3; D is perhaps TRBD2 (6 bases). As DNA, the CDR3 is TGCGCCAGCAGCCAAGATACTGGAGGGACTTTAATGTCGGATACGCAGTATTTT. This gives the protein CASSQDTGGTLMSDTQYF.